The T cell receptor beta chain under discussion was sequenced for a study of regulatory T cells in long-lasting Graves disease. Arm-PCR of CDR3 regions and iRepertoire HTBI primers were the basis on which TCR beta libraries were built. TCRdb independently ran MiXCR on the multiplex PCR reads; one entry per CDR3 protein. Here the sample spans about 290,000 distinct CDR3 sequences, 20% to 25% being singletons. Points from the study as a whole: Favoring TRBV28, TRBJ1-2 and TRBJ2-5 was a feature seen in persistent disease.

Comment on this clonotype: Its antigen is not identified.

Time point: persistent/refractory GD, antithyroid drugs over 5 years with positive TRAb. RNA from PBMCs was the source of the TCR library. CDR1 is MNHEY and CDR2 is SMNVEV in the germline V gene (reference sequence). The CDR3 is 13 residues long. V was pared by 6 bases and J by 3 bases, with 5 bases of the junction left unmatched. Source: peripheral blood mononuclear cells (PBMCs), taken when the disease was refractory, from a patient treated with antithyroid drugs. The chain links TRBV27 to TRBJ2-7, with 7 bases matching TRBD2. The receptor was derived from a female donor with Graves disease. The CDR3 region is CASSRGRGYEQYF. CDR3 sequence (DNA): TGTGCCAGCAGCCGCGGGAGAGGCTACGAGCAGTACTTC.